The table lists the clone carrying this T cell receptor beta chain with a few counts. The sample contains more than one DNA sequence encoding this CDR3. The entry originates in a study of OX40 agonist ivuxolimab in advanced cancers. Germline V gene sequence: CDR1 SGHRS, CDR2 YFSETQ. The germline V and J ends were trimmed by 2 bases and 1 base, with 9 bases remaining between them. The CDR3 contains 14 residues. Only in-frame clones appear in the TCRdb table, and some are missing; sequencing was by immunoSEQ multiplex PCR. The sample has around 94,000 clones, over 75% seen once. This sequence originates from an adult with an advanced solid tumor such as melanoma, head and neck, liver or kidney cancer. Sequences were derived from CD4+ or CD8+ T cells sorted from blood, sampled in a trial of the OX40 agonist ivuxolimab. The chain couples TRBV5-1 to TRBJ1-1; D is perhaps TRBD1 (6 bases). CDR3 sequence (DNA): TGCGCCAGCAGCTTAGACAGGCAGAACACTGAAGCTTTCTTT. As protein: CASSLDRQNTEAFF.